This T cell receptor beta chain derives from a study of T-cell memory formation after mild COVID-19. Study findings and constraints: Clones contracting over day 15 to 85 were CD4/CD8 balanced, with later expanders leaning CD4+.

The germline V gene has CDR1 SGHNT and CDR2 YYREEE (reference sequence). V dropped 7 bases and J dropped 7; count of bases not matched to a gene: 13. CDR3 length equals 15 residues. TCRdb re-called the 5' RACE reads with MiXCR, one entry per CDR3 protein. Found here are hundreds of thousands of distinct CDR3 sequences, nearly 25% of them singletons; the top ten hold around 12%. As regards this clonotype: As yet, its antigen is unknown.

The origin of this receptor is an adult woman who had mild COVID-19 (a few samples of this study predate the infection). Cell type and time point are not known. The chain employs TRBV5-4 and TRBJ2-1; 8 bases are a match to TRBD2. Input material: PBMCs or a T cell subset sorted from them (not recorded which). CDR3 DNA: TGTGCCAGCTCCCCCTACGGGGGGGCCTCGAATGAGCAGTTCTTC. It specifies CASSPYGGASNEQFF.